A selection of T cell receptor beta chains follows, all from one sample in a study of CD8 T cells in ankylosing spondylitis. TCRdb used MiXCR to reprocess the 5' RACE reads, holding one entry per CDR3 protein. The table lists 400,000 or so distinct CDR3 sequences, around 26% of them singletons. The sample taken for sequencing was blood, either unsorted or a sorted T cell fraction (not recorded which). The receptor source for this set is a male donor with ankylosing spondylitis. CDR3s include the opening cysteine and the closing phenylalanine or tryptophan. Each record gives: V gene, CDR3 length, CDR3 protein.

TRBV7-2,16,CASSPFSGANTGELFF
TRBV20-1,15,CSANDPRQGIYEQYF
TRBV19,12,CASRVVPGELFF
TRBV6-1,16,CASRIVGQGFVGELFF
TRBV24-1,17,CATSDPGLAGGPDTQYF
TRBV7-2,15,CASSSFGGDYNEQFF
TRBV5-1,14,CASSLDTNRETQYF
TRBV27,14,CASSFSFRGTEAFF
TRBV7-9,15,CASSPRGASGNEQFF
TRBV20-1,16,CSATLLGQGLIGELFF
TRBV20-1,15,CSARDVMGTNEKLFF
TRBV12-3/TRBV12-4,16,CASTPSGRAGRDEQFF
TRBV7-2,13,CASSLAQGDTQYF
TRBV20-1,14,CSATRTGGNQPQHF
TRBV3-1,13,CASSKREGAEAFF